What follows are 24 T cell receptor beta chains derived from one specimen sequenced in a study of OX40 agonist ivuxolimab in advanced cancers. The table came from immunoSEQ multiplex PCR; TCRdb's copy has only in-frame clones and leaves some out. The table has approximately 14,000 clones, 77% seen once. The sample here was CD4+ or CD8+ T cells sorted from blood, taken in a trial of the OX40 agonist ivuxolimab. Every receptor here comes from an adult with an advanced solid tumor such as melanoma, head and neck, liver or kidney cancer.

This clone was seen a handful of times. This rearrangement joins TRBV19 to TRBJ1-5; D uncertain. Trimming removed 5 bases from V and 5 bases from J, with 13 bases in between. The CDR3 spans 14 residues. Germline loops: CDR1 LNHDA, CDR2 SQIVND (reference sequence). The CDR3 sequence is CASSARMGYQPQHF. DNA for the CDR3: TGTGCCAGTAGTGCCAGAATGGGGTATCAGCCCCAGCATTTT. Variable domain in full (rest from reference TRBV19 and TRBJ1-5): DGGITQSPKYLFRKEGQNVTLSCEQNLNHDAMYWYRQDPGQGLRLIYYSQIVNDFQKGDIAEGYSVSREKKESFPLTVTSAQKNPTAFYLCASSARMGYQPQHFGDGTRLSIL.

The J gene is TRBJ2-3, the V gene TRBV5-1, with D uncertain. Germline assignment: CDR1 SGHRS and CDR2 YFSETQ. V lost 3 bases and J 4 bases, leaving 15 bases between the germline ends. This CDR3 has 15 amino acids. As DNA, the CDR3 is TGCGCCAGCAGCTCAAGGTCAGCACCCCCAGATACGCAGTATTTT. Translation: CASSSRSAPPDTQYF. The full variable domain, completed using reference TRBV5-1 and TRBJ2-3, is KAGVTQTPRYLIKTRGQQVTLSCSPISGHRSVSWYQQTPGQGLQFLFEYFSETQRNKGNFPGRFSGRQFSNSRSEMNVSTLELGDSALYLCASSSRSAPPDTQYFGPGTRLTVL.

The CDR3 nucleotides read TGTGCCAGCAGTGAGGAATGGTCGGTACAAGAGACCCAGTACTTC. Protein sequence: CASSEEWSVQETQYF. The chain carries TRBV6-1 and TRBJ2-5, with unresolved D. CDR1 and CDR2 (germline): MNHNS, SASEGT. The CDR3 has 15 residues. Trimming left V 3 bases short and J 2 bases short, with 13 bases between.

The V gene is TRBV7-9, the J gene TRBJ2-1; TRBD2 matches at 10 bases. CDR1 and CDR2 (germline): SEHNR, FQNEAQ (reference sequence). V trimming: 1 base; J trimming: 3 bases; junction bases outside the gene matches: 3. The CDR3 contains 16 residues. CDR3 sequence reads: CASSLGGLAHYNEQFF. CDR3 nucleotides: TGTGCCAGCAGCTTAGGGGGACTAGCGCACTACAATGAGCAGTTCTTC.

V usage is TRBV6-1 and J usage is TRBJ2-7; D not resolved. Germline V CDR1 and CDR2: MNHNS, SASEGT. The CDR3 has 13 amino acids. The V end lost 4 bases, the J end lost 3 bases, and 10 bases lay between the germline ends. CDR3 in DNA: TGTGCCAGCAGTGTTTCCCGGTTCTACGAGCAGTACTTC. Protein: CASSVSRFYEQYF.

The V call is TRBV27, the J call TRBJ1-1; 7 nucleotides agree with TRBD1. With 4 bases clipped from V and 6 bases from J, the junction kept 5 bases outside the gene matches. The CDR3 is 13 residues long. Germline V gene data show CDR1 as MNHEY and CDR2 as SMNVEV (reference sequence). The CDR3 region has the DNA TGTGCCAGCAGTTCGGACAGGCCGCCTGAAGCTTTCTTT. This codes for CASSSDRPPEAFF.

The chain recombines TRBV5-4 with TRBJ2-7; possible D gene TRBD1, 5 bases. Germline-derived CDR1 and CDR2 are SGHNT and YYREEE (reference sequence). V lost 2 bases, J lost 3 bases, and 12 bases lay in between. This CDR3 is 14 amino acids long. CDR3 amino acids: CASSLTGRYYEQYF. The CDR3, as DNA: TGTGCCAGCAGCTTAACAGGAAGATACTACGAGCAGTACTTC.

This rearrangement joins TRBV28 to TRBJ1-5; no clear D. This CDR3 has 14 amino acids. V dropped 4 bases and J dropped 3 bases, with 10 bases sitting between them. Germline loops: CDR1 MDHEN, CDR2 SYDVKM. The CDR3 is CASSSTVSNQPQHF. CDR3 nucleotide sequence: TGTGCCAGCAGTTCTACGGTCTCCAATCAGCCCCAGCATTTT.

The chain employs TRBV27 and TRBJ2-7; 10 nucleotides line up with TRBD1. This CDR3 has 14 residues. V lost 2 bases and J lost 4; bases outside the gene matches: 2. The germline gives CDR1 MNHEY, CDR2 SMNVEV (reference sequence). CDR3: CASSLGTGVYEQYF. CDR3 coding DNA: TGTGCCAGCAGTTTAGGGACAGGGGTTTACGAGCAGTACTTC.

This clone was recorded a few times. V usage is TRBV7-2 and J usage is TRBJ1-1, with 8 nucleotides matching TRBD1. J lost 0 bases, V lost 4 bases, and 4 bases had no gene match. Germline loops: CDR1 SGHTA, CDR2 FQGNSA. CDR3 length: 15 amino acids. The CDR3 is CASSWDRTLNTEAFF. The CDR3 DNA reads as TGTGCCAGCAGCTGGGACAGGACCCTGAACACTGAAGCTTTCTTT.

The chain recombines TRBV5-6 with TRBJ2-5; 11 nucleotides align to TRBD2. In germline, CDR1 is SGHDT, CDR2 YYEEEE. This CDR3 comprises 14 residues. The junction had 3 bases not matched to a gene; V was cut back by 4 bases and J by 4 bases. CDR3 nucleotide sequence: TGTGCCAGCAGCCAGACTAGCGGGACAGAGACCCAGTACTTC. Protein sequence: CASSQTSGTETQYF.

This clone was recorded only once. The CDR3 nucleotides are TGCGCCAGCGGAATGGTATCGGATTCACCCCTCCACTTT. As protein: CASGMVSDSPLHF. J is TRBJ1-6 and V is TRBV4-1; D unclear. V was clipped by 8 bases and J by 8 bases, with 13 bases between them. Per germline, CDR1 MGHRA and CDR2 YSYEKL. There are 13 residues in the CDR3.

The J gene is TRBJ2-7, the V gene TRBV10-2; a weak D match, TRBD2 (6 bases). Trimming removed 3 bases from V and 6 bases from J, with 18 bases in between. Germline V gene lookup returns CDR1 WSHSY and CDR2 SAAADI. The CDR3 runs 15 residues. CDR3 loop: CASSDFEGEAGEQYF. The CDR3 bases are TGCGCCAGCAGTGATTTTGAAGGGGAAGCGGGCGAGCAGTACTTC.

The J gene is TRBJ2-3, the V gene TRBV4-2; no clear D. From germline, CDR1 is LGHNA and CDR2 YNFKEQ. V shed 1 base and J shed 5 bases, with 16 bases lying between them. The CDR3 extends over 16 amino acids. CDR3 region: CASSQVIAGSQDTQYF. The DNA for the CDR3 is TGTGCCAGCAGCCAAGTTATAGCTGGGTCCCAAGATACGCAGTATTTT.

This clone appeared a few times. The V call is TRBV7-9, the J call TRBJ2-7, with 15 bases lining up with TRBD2. There are 17 residues in the CDR3. J was trimmed by 4 bases and V by 4 bases; bases with no gene match: 8. Per germline, CDR1 SEHNR and CDR2 FQNEAQ (reference sequence). CDR3 amino acids: CASSSTGTSGRWYEQYF. The CDR3 DNA reads as TGTGCCAGCAGCTCGACTGGGACTAGCGGGAGGTGGTACGAGCAGTACTTC.

This chain joins TRBV14 and TRBJ2-3; unclear D gene. Germline CDR1 is SGHDN and CDR2 is FVKESK. V lost 6 bases to trimming and J lost 6 bases, with 10 bases between them. The CDR3 spans 12 residues. The CDR3 loop reads CASRHTGDTQYF. The CDR3 region has the DNA TGTGCCAGCAGACACACCGGGGATACGCAGTATTTT.

DNA of the CDR3: TGCGCCAGCAGCTTCTCTACAGGGGGCGCCTCCTACGAGCAGTACTTC. Amino acid sequence: CASSFSTGGASYEQYF. V usage is TRBV5-1 and J usage is TRBJ2-7; 9 nucleotides match TRBD1. Per the germline V gene, CDR1 is SGHRS and CDR2 is YFSETQ. The CDR3 totals 16 residues. Trimming at V came to 2 bases and at J to 0 bases, leaving 6 bases not matched to a gene.

Details on this clone: One end of the junction does not line up with germline, which may come from a read error. The rearrangement joins TRBV10-3 to TRBJ2-1; 7 nucleotides align to TRBD1. The CDR3 has 9 residues. Germline lookup yields CDR1 ENHRY and CDR2 SYGVKD. The CDR3 DNA sequence: TGTGCCATCGGGGACAGATTGCTCTTC. Its protein is CAIGDRLLF.

The chain couples TRBV9 to TRBJ2-5, with D perhaps TRBD2 (5 bases). This CDR3 is 15 amino acids long. Germline CDR1 reads SGDLS; CDR2 reads YYNGEE. Trimming removed 3 bases from V and 5 bases from J, with 17 bases in between. The CDR3 is CASSAEGNPGETQYF. The DNA of the CDR3 is TGTGCCAGCAGCGCGGAAGGGAACCCGGGGGAGACCCAGTACTTC.

As for this clone: The junction does not match germline at one end; this may be a read error. The V and J genes are TRBV6-1 and TRBJ1-1; 11 nucleotides align to TRBD1. Germline V gene lookup returns CDR1 MNHNS and CDR2 SASEGT. The CDR3 has 17 residues. CDR3 DNA: TGTGCCAGCAGTGAACCGGGGACAGGGGGTCGATGGGACGAAGGTTTCTTT. It encodes CASSEPGTGGRWDEGFF.

V is TRBV27 and J is TRBJ2-5; a weak D match, TRBD2 (5 bases). With the DNA end fitting TRBJ2-7 better, the J assignment may be wrong. This CDR3 is 13 amino acids long. Germline V gene sequence: CDR1 MNHEY, CDR2 SMNVEV (reference sequence). DNA for the CDR3: TGTGCCAGCAGTTTGCGCGGGCCTCGCGAGCAGTACTTC. This codes for CASSLRGPREQYF.

This chain uses TRBV5-4 with TRBJ1-1; D might be TRBD1 (6 bases). The V gene lost 0 bases and the J gene lost 4 bases, with 10 bases spanning the gap. This CDR3 is 14 amino acids long. Germline V lookup: CDR1 SGHNT, CDR2 YYREEE (reference sequence). The DNA of the CDR3 is TGTGCCAGCAGCTTGGAGGGGGGGACCACTGAAGCTTTCTTT. This codes for CASSLEGGTTEAFF.

The chain recombines TRBV2 with TRBJ2-2; 7 nucleotides line up with TRBD2. The CDR3 has 16 amino acids. Germline V CDR1 and CDR2: SNHLY, FYNNEI. V lost 6 bases to trimming and J lost 1 base; unmatched junction nucleotides: 8. The CDR3 DNA reads as TGTGCCAGCAGCAAGGAGGCTAGCGGGAACACCGGGGAGCTGTTTTTT. Translated, it gives CASSKEASGNTGELFF.

The CDR3 DNA follows: TGTGCCAGCACAAGGACTAGCGGGAATCAGAATGAGCAGTTCTTC. It translates to CASTRTSGNQNEQFF. The V and J genes are TRBV9 and TRBJ2-1; the match to TRBD2 covers 12 bases. Trimming cost V 6 bases and J 7 bases; bases outside gene matches: 8. This CDR3 contains 15 residues. CDR1 and CDR2 (germline): SGDLS, YYNGEE. The whole variable domain, remainder taken from reference TRBV9 and TRBJ2-1, is DSGVTQTPKHLITATGQRVTLRCSPRSGDLSVYWYQQSLDQGLQFLIQYYNGEERAKGNILERFSAQQFPDLHSELNLSSLELGDSALYFCASTRTSGNQNEQFFGPGTRLTVL.